Listed below are T cell receptor beta chains from one sample, sequenced in a study of human T cells and chemical hapten exposure. TCRdb re-derived calls from the RACE reads in MiXCR, one entry per CDR3 protein. In the table there are about 250,000 distinct CDR3 sequences, roughly 8% of which are singletons. Sample: whole blood, taken in connection with sensitization to the hapten diphenylcyclopropenone (DPC). Receptors originate from a man between 18 and 35 years old with alopecia areata. Some clones in this sample may be carry-over from other donors' samples. Both conserved end residues are part of each CDR3. D genes are given only for firm matches. Rows give clone size only sometimes, using once, few, many, or a class for an expanded clone.

abundance	v_gene	j_gene	d_gene	CDR3nt	CDR3aa
NA	TRBV6-1	TRBJ2-3	TRBD1	TGTGCCAGCAGTGAGGGGACAGGGGCAGATACGCAGTATTTT	CASSEGTGADTQYF
many	TRBV7-2	TRBJ1-1	NA	TGTGCCAGCACCCGTAGGGGGGGAACTGAAGCTTTCTTT	CASTRRGGTEAFF
few	TRBV9	TRBJ2-5	TRBD1	TGTGCCAGCAGCGTAGCTACTATCGGGACAGGGGATCCCCCGTACCAAGAGACCCAGTACTTC	CASSVATIGTGDPPYQETQYF
NA	TRBV16	TRBJ1-1	NA	TGTGCCAGCAGCCAATCCTACACTGAAGCTTTCTTT	CASSQSYTEAFF
NA	TRBV5-1	TRBJ1-1	NA	TGCGCCAGCTCTGGGACTAGGGGACCATACGATGAAGCTTTCTTT	CASSGTRGPYDEAFF
few	TRBV7-2	TRBJ1-5	NA	TGTGCCAGCACAACAGGTCCTGGGCAGCCCCAGCATTTT	CASTTGPGQPQHF
NA	TRBV7-9	TRBJ1-6	TRBD1	TGTGCCAGGGGGACAGCTCGGGCCCTCCACTTT	CARGTARALHF
many	TRBV10-3	TRBJ2-5	TRBD2	TGTGCCATCAGCCCTGGAAGCGGGGTAGGCGAGACCCAGTACTTC	CAISPGSGVGETQYF
few	TRBV6-2/TRBV6-3	TRBJ1-2	NA	TGTGCCAGCAGTTACTACGGAAAATATGGCTACACCTTC	CASSYYGKYGYTF
few	TRBV10-3	TRBJ1-1	NA	TGTGCCATCAGTGAAACAGGGAAGCCTATGAACACTGAAGCTTTCTTT	CAISETGKPMNTEAFF
many	TRBV18	TRBJ1-1	NA	TGTGCCAGCCAAAGGGAGGGGAAGAACACTGAAGCTTTCTTT	CASQREGKNTEAFF
few	TRBV28	TRBJ1-2	TRBD1	TGTGCCAGCGCAATAGGCGCAGCAGGGGGAGGAGGCTACACCTTC	CASAIGAAGGGGYTF
many	TRBV5-8	TRBJ2-2	NA	TGTGCCAGCAGCTTGGATATCCTAGCAGCGAACACCGGGGAGCTGTTTTTT	CASSLDILAANTGELFF
few	TRBV3-1	TRBJ1-6	TRBD1	TGTGCCAGCAGCCTTGCAGGACAGGGGTCGGCGGCCCTCCACTTT	CASSLAGQGSAALHF
NA	TRBV7-8	TRBJ2-3	TRBD1	TGTGCCAGCAGCCCCCGGACAGGGGGAGCTAGCACAGATACGCAGTATTTT	CASSPRTGGASTDTQYF
many	TRBV9	TRBJ2-2	NA	TGTGCCAGCAGCACTGGCGGGGCCTCCCATACCGGGGAGCTGTTTTTT	CASSTGGASHTGELFF
NA	TRBV7-7	TRBJ2-5	NA	TGTGCCAGCAGCTTAATGGGCAGAGAAGAGACCCAGTACTTC	CASSLMGREETQYF
few	TRBV4-3	TRBJ2-6	NA	TGCGCCAGCAGCCGATCAGGGTCCCCTGGGGCCAACGTCCTGACTTTC	CASSRSGSPGANVLTF
many	TRBV5-6	TRBJ2-1	NA	TGTGCCAGCAGCTTCACGGGGTCCTACAATGAGCAGTTCTTC	CASSFTGSYNEQFF
NA	TRBV5-1	TRBJ2-5	TRBD2	TGCGCCAGTCGCTACCTAGCGGGGCTCCAAGAGACCCAGTACTTC	CASRYLAGLQETQYF
few	TRBV29-1	TRBJ2-5	NA	TGCAGCGTTGAAGATCCCGGGGACCAGGAGGCCCAGTACTTC	CSVEDPGDQEAQYF
many	TRBV7-2	TRBJ2-7	NA	TGTGCCAGCAGCTTAGCGATCGGAGGGGAGCAGTACTTC	CASSLAIGGEQYF
many	TRBV20-1	TRBJ2-3	TRBD1	TGCAGTGCTAGTCGGACAGGCGGGGATACGCAGTATTTT	CSASRTGGDTQYF
NA	TRBV19	TRBJ2-3	NA	TGTGCCAGTAGTTGGGGTAGTAGGGCCAGCACAGATACGCAGTATTTT	CASSWGSRASTDTQYF
few	TRBV4-2	TRBJ1-5	NA	TGTGCCAGCAGCCAAGGATCGGGGAAGCCGAGCAATCAGCCCCAGCATTTT	CASSQGSGKPSNQPQHF
many	TRBV20-1	TRBJ2-4	NA	TGCAGTGCTAGAGGTGTGGGGGGACGGGACATTCAGTACTTC	CSARGVGGRDIQYF
few	TRBV20-1	TRBJ1-5	NA	TGCAGTGCTAGAGATCTGGTCGGGGCAGGGAATCAGCCCCAGCATTTT	CSARDLVGAGNQPQHF
many	TRBV28	TRBJ1-2	NA	TGTGCCAGCAGTTCCCCCCACCCAGGTCATGGCTACACCTTC	CASSSPHPGHGYTF
few	TRBV20-1	TRBJ2-7	TRBD1	TGCAGTGCTCATCCAACAGGGGTTTCCTACGAGCAGTACTTC	CSAHPTGVSYEQYF
few	TRBV3-1	TRBJ2-1	TRBD2	TGTGCCAGCAGCCAAGAAGGTAGCGGGGGGGCCTACAATGAGCAGTTCTTC	CASSQEGSGGAYNEQFF
NA	TRBV5-4	TRBJ2-2	NA	TGTGCCAGCAGCCCGGGACGGATTTGGGCCGGGGAGCTGTTTTTT	CASSPGRIWAGELFF
NA	TRBV29-1	TRBJ2-3	NA	TGCAGTCCGACCTATCGAGCCATGGGGGCAGATACGCAGTATTTT	CSPTYRAMGADTQYF
NA	TRBV2	TRBJ2-1	NA	TGTGCCAGCAGTGAAGACGGGGGCCCGAATGAGCAGTTCTTC	CASSEDGGPNEQFF
many	TRBV29-1	TRBJ2-6	NA	TGCAGCGTTGATTTCGGAATAGCCAACGTCCTGACTTTC	CSVDFGIANVLTF
NA	TRBV28	TRBJ1-5	NA	TGTGCCAGCAGAAAGGGAGCTGAGCCCCAGCATTTT	CASRKGAEPQHF
few	TRBV7-9	TRBJ2-1	NA	TGTGCCAGCAGCTTAGTACTCCAAAAATCCTACAATGAGCAGTTCTTC	CASSLVLQKSYNEQFF
NA	TRBV24-1	TRBJ2-1	NA	TGTGCCACCAGTGAACCTGCCTGGGACAATGAGCAGTTCTTC	CATSEPAWDNEQFF
NA	TRBV5-1	TRBJ2-3	TRBD2	TGCGCCAGCAGGTGGACTAGCCGGGCAGATACGCAGTATTTT	CASRWTSRADTQYF
NA	TRBV12-3/TRBV12-4	TRBJ1-4	NA	TGTGCCAGCAGTTTAGCGCCCGCCCTGGGGCTGTTTTTT	CASSLAPALGLFF
NA	TRBV6-2/TRBV6-3	TRBJ1-2	NA	TGTGCCAGCAGTGAGCAGGAGGCGCGGGGCTACACCTTC	CASSEQEARGYTF
NA	TRBV5-6	TRBJ1-1	NA	TGTGCCAGCAGCTTGTGGTATCAGGGGTCCGGGCCGGGCACTGAAGCTTTCTTT	CASSLWYQGSGPGTEAFF
NA	TRBV5-1	TRBJ2-1	NA	TGCGCCAGCAGCCTGCAGGGGAGTATCAATGAGCAGTTCTTC	CASSLQGSINEQFF
few	TRBV11-2	TRBJ1-1	TRBD1	TGTGCCAGCAGCCGGACAGGGGAGGCAGCTTTCTTT	CASSRTGEAAFF
many	TRBV6-2/TRBV6-3	TRBJ1-1	NA	TGTGCCGCCTGGGGGAACACTGAAGCTTTCTTT	CAAWGNTEAFF
few	TRBV11-2	TRBJ2-3	NA	TGTGCCAGCAGCTTAGGTTGGGAGGATACGCAGTATTTT	CASSLGWEDTQYF
many	TRBV28	TRBJ1-2	NA	TGTGCCAGCAGGGACCAAAACAACTATGGCTACACCTTC	CASRDQNNYGYTF
few	TRBV28	TRBJ1-1	NA	TGTGCCAGCAGTTATACTGGGTTGAGGGACACTGAAGCTTTCTTT	CASSYTGLRDTEAFF
many	TRBV4-1	TRBJ1-6	NA	TGCGCCAGCAGCCCTCAGGCCGCAGGTCGAAATTCACCCCTCCACTTT	CASSPQAAGRNSPLHF
few	TRBV20-1	TRBJ1-3	NA	TGCAGTGCTAGAGACGGCAACTCTGGAAACACCATATATTTT	CSARDGNSGNTIYF
few	TRBV4-3	TRBJ2-5	TRBD2	TGCGCCAGCAGCCACGGACTAGCGGGGGGTCATGGAGAGACCCAGTACTTC	CASSHGLAGGHGETQYF
NA	TRBV4-2	TRBJ2-5	NA	TGTGCCAGCAGTATCAATGTGGGGAAGGAAGAGACCCAGTACTTC	CASSINVGKEETQYF
few	TRBV10-3	TRBJ2-3	NA	TGTGCCATCAGTGAGGGGACTTCCTCCAGCACAGATACGCAGTATTTT	CAISEGTSSSTDTQYF
NA	TRBV4-2	TRBJ2-1	NA	TGTGCCAGCAGCCAAGAGGGACCCCCCAGCTCCTACAATGAGCAGTTCTTC	CASSQEGPPSSYNEQFF
NA	TRBV4-1	TRBJ1-4	TRBD1	TGCGCCAGCAGCCTTGGGACAGCCTTTCGGAATGAAAAACTGTTTTTT	CASSLGTAFRNEKLFF
many	TRBV7-8	TRBJ2-5	NA	TGTGCCAGCAGCCCAGTCAGGGCGGGGAAAGAGACCCAGTACTTC	CASSPVRAGKETQYF
few	TRBV14	TRBJ1-1	NA	TGTGCCAGCAGCTACGGACGTCTGAAAGCTTTCTTT	CASSYGRLKAFF
NA	TRBV24-1	TRBJ2-2	NA	TGTGCCACCAGTGAAATGGGCGACGGGGAGCTGTTTTTT	CATSEMGDGELFF